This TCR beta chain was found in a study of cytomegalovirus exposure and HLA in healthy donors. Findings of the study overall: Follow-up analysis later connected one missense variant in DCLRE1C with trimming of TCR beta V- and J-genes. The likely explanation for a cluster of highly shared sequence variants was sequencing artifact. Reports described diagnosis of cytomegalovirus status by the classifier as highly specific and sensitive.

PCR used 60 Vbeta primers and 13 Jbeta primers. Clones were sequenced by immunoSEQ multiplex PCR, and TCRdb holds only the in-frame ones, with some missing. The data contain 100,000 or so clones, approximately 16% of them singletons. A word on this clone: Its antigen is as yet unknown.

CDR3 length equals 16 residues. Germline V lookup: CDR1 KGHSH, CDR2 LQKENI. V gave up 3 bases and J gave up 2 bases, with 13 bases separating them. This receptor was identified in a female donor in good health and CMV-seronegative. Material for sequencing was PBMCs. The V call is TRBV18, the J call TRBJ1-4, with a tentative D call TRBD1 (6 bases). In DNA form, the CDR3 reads TGTGCCAGCTCACCTAGACCAGGGGTGACTAATGAAAAACTGTTTTTT. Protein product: CASSPRPGVTNEKLFF.